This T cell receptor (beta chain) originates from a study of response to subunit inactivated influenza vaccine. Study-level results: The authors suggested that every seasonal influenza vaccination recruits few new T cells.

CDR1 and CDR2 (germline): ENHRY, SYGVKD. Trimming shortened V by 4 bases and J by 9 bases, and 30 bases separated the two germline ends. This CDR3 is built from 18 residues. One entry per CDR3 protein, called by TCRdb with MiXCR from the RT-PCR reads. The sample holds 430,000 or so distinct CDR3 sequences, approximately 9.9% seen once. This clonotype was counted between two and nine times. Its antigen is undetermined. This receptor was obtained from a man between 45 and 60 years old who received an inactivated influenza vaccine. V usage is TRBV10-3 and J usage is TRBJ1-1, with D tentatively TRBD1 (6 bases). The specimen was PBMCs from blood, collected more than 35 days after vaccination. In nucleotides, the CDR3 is TGTGCCATCAGTGGCGGAGGGGGGACAATCGGTGCCCACTCCAAAGCTTTCTTT. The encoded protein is CAISGGGGTIGAHSKAFF.